Listed here are 2 T cell receptor beta chains from one sample, sequenced in a study of memory CD4+ T cells and cytomegalovirus serostatus. Here immunoSEQ multiplex PCR was the method, and the copy in TCRdb shows in-frame clones only, minus some. The data show 40,000 to 50,000 clones, around 70% seen once. Single viable CD3+CD4+CD8-CD45RO+ cells were sorted as the memory CD4+ T cells. Material: memory CD4+ T cells from blood. All receptors come from an adult in good health and CMV-seropositive.

The rearrangement uses TRBV5-1 and TRBJ2-3, with D possibly TRBD2 on 6 matching bases. CDR3 length equals 17 residues. V lost 1 base and J lost 0, with 15 bases in between. CDR1 is SGHRS and CDR2 is YFSETQ in the germline V gene. The CDR3 reads CASSLTPLATSTDTQYF. The CDR3 bases are TGCGCCAGCAGCTTGACGCCCCTAGCGACGAGCACAGATACGCAGTATTTT.

This sequence joins TRBV15 and TRBJ2-5, with TRBD2 matching over 8 bases. The CDR3 length is 17 residues. Germline CDR1 reads LNHNV; CDR2 reads YYDKDF (reference sequence). V dropped 4 bases and J dropped 1; count of bases not matched to a gene: 11. CDR3 DNA sequence: TGTGCCACCAGCACCCTCCGGGGGGGGGCCCGCCAAGAGACCCAGTACTTC. It specifies CATSTLRGGARQETQYF.